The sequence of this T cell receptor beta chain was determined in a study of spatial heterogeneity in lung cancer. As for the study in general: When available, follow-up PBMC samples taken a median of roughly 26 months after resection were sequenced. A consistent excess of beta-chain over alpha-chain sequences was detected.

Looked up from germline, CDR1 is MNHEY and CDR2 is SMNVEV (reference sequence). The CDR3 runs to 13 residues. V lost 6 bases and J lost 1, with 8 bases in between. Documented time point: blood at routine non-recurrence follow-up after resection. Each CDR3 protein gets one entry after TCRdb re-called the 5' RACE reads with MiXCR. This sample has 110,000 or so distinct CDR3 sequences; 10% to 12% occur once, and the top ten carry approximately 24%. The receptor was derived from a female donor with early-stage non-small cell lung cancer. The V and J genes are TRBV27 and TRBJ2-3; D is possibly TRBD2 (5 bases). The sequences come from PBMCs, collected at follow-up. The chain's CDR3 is CASRPLGTDTQYF. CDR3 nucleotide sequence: TGTGCCAGCAGGCCACTAGGCACAGATACGCAGTATTTT.